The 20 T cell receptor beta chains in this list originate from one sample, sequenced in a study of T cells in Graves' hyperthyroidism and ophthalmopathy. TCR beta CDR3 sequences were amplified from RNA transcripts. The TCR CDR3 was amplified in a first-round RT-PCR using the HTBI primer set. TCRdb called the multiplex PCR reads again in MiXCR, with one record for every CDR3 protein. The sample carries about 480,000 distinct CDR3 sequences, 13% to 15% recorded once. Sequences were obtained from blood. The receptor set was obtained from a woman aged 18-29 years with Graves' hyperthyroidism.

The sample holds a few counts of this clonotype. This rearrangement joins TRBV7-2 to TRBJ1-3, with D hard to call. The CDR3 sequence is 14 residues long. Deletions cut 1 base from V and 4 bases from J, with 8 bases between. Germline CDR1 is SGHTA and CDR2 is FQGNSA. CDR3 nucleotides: TGTGCCAGCAGCTTAGAAAGTCTAGGAAACACCATATATTTT. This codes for CASSLESLGNTIYF. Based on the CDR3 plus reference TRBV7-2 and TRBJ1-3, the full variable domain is GAGVSQSPSNKVTEKGKDVELRCDPISGHTALYWYRQSLGQGLEFLIYFQGNSAPDKSGLPSDRFSAERTGGSVSTLTIQRTQQEDSAVYLCASSLESLGNTIYFGEGSWLTVV.

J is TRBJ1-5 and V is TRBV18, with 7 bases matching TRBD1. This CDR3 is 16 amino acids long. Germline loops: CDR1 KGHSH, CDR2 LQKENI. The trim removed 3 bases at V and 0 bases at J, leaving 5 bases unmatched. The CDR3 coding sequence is TGTGCCAGCTCACCCCAGGGACAGTATAGCAATCAGCCCCAGCATTTT. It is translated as CASSPQGQYSNQPQHF.

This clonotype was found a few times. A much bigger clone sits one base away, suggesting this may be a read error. The CDR3 region has the DNA TGTGCCATCAGGGGAGGGGCCCAAGAGACCCAGTACTTC. Its translation is CAIRGGAQETQYF. This chain connects TRBV2 to TRBJ2-5, with D perhaps matching TRBD2 (7 bases). Germline V gives CDR1 SNHLY, CDR2 FYNNEI. Trimming removed 10 bases at V and 1 base at J, with 13 bases between. The CDR3 totals 13 residues. The variable domain in full, completed from reference TRBV2 and TRBJ2-5, reads EPEVTQTPSHQVTQMGQEVILRCVPISNHLYFYWYRQILGQKVEFLVSFYNNEISEKSEIFDDQFSVERPDGSNFTLKIRSTKLEDSAMYFCAIRGGAQETQYFGPGTRLLVL.

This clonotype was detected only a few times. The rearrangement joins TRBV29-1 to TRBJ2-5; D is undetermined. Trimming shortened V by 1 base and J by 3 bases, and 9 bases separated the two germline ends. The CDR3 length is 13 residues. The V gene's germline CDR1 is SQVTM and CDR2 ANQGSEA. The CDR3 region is CSVEAREKETQYF. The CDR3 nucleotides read TGCAGCGTTGAAGCTCGCGAGAAAGAGACCCAGTACTTC.

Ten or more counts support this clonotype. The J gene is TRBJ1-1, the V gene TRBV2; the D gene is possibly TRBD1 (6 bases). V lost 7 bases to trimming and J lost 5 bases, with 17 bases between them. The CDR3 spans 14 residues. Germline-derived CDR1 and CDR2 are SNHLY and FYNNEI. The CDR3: CASMTRGRETEAFF. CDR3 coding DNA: TGTGCCAGCATGACCAGGGGACGTGAAACTGAAGCTTTCTTT.

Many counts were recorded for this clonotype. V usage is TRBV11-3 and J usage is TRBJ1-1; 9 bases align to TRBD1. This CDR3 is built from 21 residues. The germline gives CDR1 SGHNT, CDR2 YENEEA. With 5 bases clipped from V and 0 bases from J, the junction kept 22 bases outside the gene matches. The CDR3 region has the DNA TGTGCCAGCAGCCGATGGAGACAAACCGGGACAGGGAGTCCCTTGAACACTGAAGCTTTCTTT. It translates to CASSRWRQTGTGSPLNTEAFF.

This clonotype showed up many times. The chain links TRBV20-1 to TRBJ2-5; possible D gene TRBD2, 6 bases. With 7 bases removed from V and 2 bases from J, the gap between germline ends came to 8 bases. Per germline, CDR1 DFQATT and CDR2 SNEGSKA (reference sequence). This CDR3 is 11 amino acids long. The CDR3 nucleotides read TGCAGTGGGGGGAGGCAAGAGACCCAGTACTTC. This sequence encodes CSGGRQETQYF.

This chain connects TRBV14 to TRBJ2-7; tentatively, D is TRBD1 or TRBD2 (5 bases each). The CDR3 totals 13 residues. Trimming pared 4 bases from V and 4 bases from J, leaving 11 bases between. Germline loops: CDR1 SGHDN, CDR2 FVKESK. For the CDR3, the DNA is TGTGCCAGCAGCCCAGGGAGTGGTTACGAGCAGTACTTC. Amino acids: CASSPGSGYEQYF.

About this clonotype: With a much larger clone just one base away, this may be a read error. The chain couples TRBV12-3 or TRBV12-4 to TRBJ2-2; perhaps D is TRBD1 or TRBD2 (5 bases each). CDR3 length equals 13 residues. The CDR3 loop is CASSPRGAGELLF. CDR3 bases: TGTGCCAGCAGTCCAAGGGGAGCCGGGGAGCTGCTTTTT.

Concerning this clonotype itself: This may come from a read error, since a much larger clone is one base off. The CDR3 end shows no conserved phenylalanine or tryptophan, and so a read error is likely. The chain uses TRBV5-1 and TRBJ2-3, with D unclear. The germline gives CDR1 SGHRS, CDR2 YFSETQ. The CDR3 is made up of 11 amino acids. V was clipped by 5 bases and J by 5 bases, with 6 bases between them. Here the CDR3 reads CASSNEDTQYL. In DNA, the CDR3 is TGCGCCAGCAGTAACGAAGATACGCAGTATCTT.

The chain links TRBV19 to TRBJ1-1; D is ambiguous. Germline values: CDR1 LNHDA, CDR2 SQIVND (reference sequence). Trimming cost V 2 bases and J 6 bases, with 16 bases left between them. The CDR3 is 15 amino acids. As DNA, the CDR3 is TGTGCCAGTAGTATAATGGGCAATGGCCCTCCTGAAGCTTTCTTT. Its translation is CASSIMGNGPPEAFF.

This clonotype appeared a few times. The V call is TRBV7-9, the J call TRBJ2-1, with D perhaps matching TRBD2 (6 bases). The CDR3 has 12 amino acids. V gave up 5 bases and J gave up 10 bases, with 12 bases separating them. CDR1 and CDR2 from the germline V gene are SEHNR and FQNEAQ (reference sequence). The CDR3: CASSKARGEQFF. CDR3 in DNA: TGTGCCAGCAGCAAAGCACGGGGGGAGCAGTTCTTC.

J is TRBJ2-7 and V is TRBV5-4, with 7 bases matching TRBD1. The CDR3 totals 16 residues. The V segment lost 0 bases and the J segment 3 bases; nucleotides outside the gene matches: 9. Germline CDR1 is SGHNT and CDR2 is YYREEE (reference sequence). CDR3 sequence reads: CASSLGGVGGYYEQYV. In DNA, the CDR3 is TGTGCCAGCAGCTTGGGCGGAGTAGGGGGCTACTACGAGCAGTACGTC.

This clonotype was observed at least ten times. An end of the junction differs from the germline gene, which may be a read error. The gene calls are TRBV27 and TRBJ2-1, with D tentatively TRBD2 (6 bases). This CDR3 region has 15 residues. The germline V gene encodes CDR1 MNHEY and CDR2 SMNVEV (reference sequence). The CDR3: CASCFGGNVDNEQFF. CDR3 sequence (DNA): TGTGCCAGCTGTTTCGGGGGAAATGTAGACAATGAGCAGTTCTTC.

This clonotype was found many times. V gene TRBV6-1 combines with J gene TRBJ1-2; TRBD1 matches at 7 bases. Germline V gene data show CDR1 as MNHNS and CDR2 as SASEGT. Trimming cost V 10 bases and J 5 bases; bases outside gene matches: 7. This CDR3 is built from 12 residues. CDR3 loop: CATRSGGYGYTF. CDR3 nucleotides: TGTGCCACTCGGTCAGGGGGTTATGGCTACACCTTC.

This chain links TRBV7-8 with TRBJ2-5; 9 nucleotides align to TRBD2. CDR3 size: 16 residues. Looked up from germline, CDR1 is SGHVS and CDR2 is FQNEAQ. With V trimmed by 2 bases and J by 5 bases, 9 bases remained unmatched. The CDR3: CASSLKRGAQGETQYF. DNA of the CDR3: TGTGCCAGCAGCTTAAAGCGGGGGGCTCAGGGGGAGACCCAGTACTTC.

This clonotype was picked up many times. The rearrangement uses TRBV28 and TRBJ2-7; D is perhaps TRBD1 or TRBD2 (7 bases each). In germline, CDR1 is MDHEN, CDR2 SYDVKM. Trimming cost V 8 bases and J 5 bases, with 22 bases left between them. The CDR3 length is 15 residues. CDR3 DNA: TGTGCCAGCCAATCGGGGGAGGGGGCGAAGGACGAGCAGTACGTC. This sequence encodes CASQSGEGAKDEQYV.

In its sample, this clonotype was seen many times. Here the CDR3 reads CAWNTGSSNQPQHF. CDR3 DNA sequence: TGTGCCTGGAATACAGGGTCAAGCAATCAGCCCCAGCATTTT. The rearrangement links TRBV30 to TRBJ1-5; possible D gene TRBD1, 6 bases. The CDR3 extends over 14 amino acids. The V end was cut by 4 bases, the J end by 1 base, with 11 bases between. CDR1 is GTSNPN and CDR2 is SVGIG in the germline V gene (reference sequence).

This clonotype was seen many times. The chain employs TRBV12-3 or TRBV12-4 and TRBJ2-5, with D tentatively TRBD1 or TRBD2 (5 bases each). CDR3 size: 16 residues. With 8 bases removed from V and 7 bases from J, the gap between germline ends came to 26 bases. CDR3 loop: CASGPRASQPGGTQYF. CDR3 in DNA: TGTGCCAGCGGGCCCAGGGCGAGCCAGCCTGGGGGGACCCAGTACTTC.

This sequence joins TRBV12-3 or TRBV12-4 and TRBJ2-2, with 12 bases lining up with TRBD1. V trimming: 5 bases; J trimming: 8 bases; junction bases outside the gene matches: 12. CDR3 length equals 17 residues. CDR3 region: CASSPRPGQGALGELFF. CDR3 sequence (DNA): TGTGCCAGCAGTCCCAGACCGGGACAGGGGGCGCTTGGGGAGCTGTTTTTT.